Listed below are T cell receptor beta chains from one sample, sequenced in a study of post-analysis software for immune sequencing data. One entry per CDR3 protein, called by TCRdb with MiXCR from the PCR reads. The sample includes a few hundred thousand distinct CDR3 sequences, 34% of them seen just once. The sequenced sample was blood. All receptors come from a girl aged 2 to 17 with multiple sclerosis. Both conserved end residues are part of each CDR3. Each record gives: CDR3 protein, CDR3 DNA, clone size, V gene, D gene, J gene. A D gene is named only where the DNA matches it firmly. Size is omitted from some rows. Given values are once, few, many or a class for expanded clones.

CDR3: CASSNDMPSGANVLTF
DNA: TGTGCCAGCAGCAACGACATGCCCTCTGGGGCCAACGTCCTGACTTTC
size: .
V: TRBV2
D: .
J: TRBJ2-6

CDR3: CSGTGTIRTDTQYF
DNA: TGCAGCGGGACCGGGACTATCCGCACAGATACGCAGTATTTT
size: .
V: TRBV29-1
D: TRBD2
J: TRBJ2-3

CDR3: CASSLMPGSQPQHF
DNA: TGCGCCAGCAGCTTAATGCCAGGTTCTCAGCCCCAGCATTTT
size: .
V: TRBV5-1
D: .
J: TRBJ1-5

CDR3: CASSQETDFLYSYEQYF
DNA: TGTGCCAGCAGCCAAGAGACGGACTTTCTGTACTCCTACGAGCAGTACTTC
size: .
V: TRBV3-1
D: .
J: TRBJ2-7

CDR3: CASSSSGTSGLMQYF
DNA: TGTGCCAGCAGTTCCTCCGGGACTAGCGGATTAATGCAGTACTTC
size: .
V: TRBV6-5
D: TRBD2
J: TRBJ2-7

CDR3: CASGIGPNQPQHF
DNA: TGCGCCAGCGGAATAGGGCCTAATCAGCCCCAGCATTTT
size: few
V: TRBV5-1
D: .
J: TRBJ1-5

CDR3: CASSLGSATNEKLFF
DNA: TGCGCCAGCAGCTTGGGCAGTGCAACTAATGAAAAACTGTTTTTT
size: .
V: TRBV5-1
D: .
J: TRBJ1-4

CDR3: CSARVPGRLQPQHF
DNA: TGCAGTGCTAGAGTCCCGGGAAGACTTCAGCCCCAGCATTTT
size: .
V: TRBV20-1
D: .
J: TRBJ1-5

CDR3: CASTSGTGGDTQYF
DNA: TGTGCCAGCACCTCAGGAACTGGGGGGGATACGCAGTATTTT
size: .
V: TRBV7-9
D: .
J: TRBJ2-3

CDR3: CASSVARGRNYGYAF
DNA: TGTGCCAGCAGCGTAGCCAGGGGACGAAACTATGGCTACGCCTTC
size: .
V: TRBV9
D: .
J: TRBJ1-2

CDR3: CASRPGTGSYEQYF
DNA: TGCGCCAGCAGACCCGGGACAGGCTCCTACGAGCAGTACTTC
size: .
V: TRBV5-1
D: TRBD1
J: TRBJ2-7

CDR3: CAIRGTGDTEAFF
DNA: TGTGCCATCAGGGGGACAGGGGACACTGAAGCTTTCTTT
size: few
V: TRBV10-3
D: TRBD1
J: TRBJ1-1

CDR3: CASASDWNTEAFF
DNA: TGCGCCAGCGCCTCGGATTGGAACACTGAAGCTTTCTTT
size: .
V: TRBV5-1
D: .
J: TRBJ1-1

CDR3: CSATSGFSYEQYF
DNA: TGCAGTGCTACTAGCGGATTCTCCTACGAGCAGTACTTC
size: .
V: TRBV20-1
D: TRBD2
J: TRBJ2-7

CDR3: CASSFLDRVDEKLFF
DNA: TGTGCCAGCAGCTTCCTTGACAGGGTGGACGAAAAACTGTTTTTT
size: .
V: TRBV7-8
D: TRBD1
J: TRBJ1-4

CDR3: CASSQDGIGETQYF
DNA: TGTGCCAGCAGCCAGGACGGAATCGGCGAGACCCAGTACTTC
size: few
V: TRBV6-5
D: .
J: TRBJ2-5

CDR3: CASSLRGDTNSPLHF
DNA: TGCGCCAGCAGCTTGAGGGGTGATACGAATTCACCCCTCCACTTT
size: .
V: TRBV5-1
D: .
J: TRBJ1-6

CDR3: CASSVKSGYGYTF
DNA: TGTGCCAGCAGTGTAAAGTCGGGCTATGGCTACACCTTC
size: few
V: TRBV12-3/TRBV12-4
D: .
J: TRBJ1-2

CDR3: CASSLGQGGVGNQPQHF
DNA: TGTGCCAGCAGCTTAGGACAGGGTGGAGTGGGCAATCAGCCCCAGCATTTT
size: .
V: TRBV7-9
D: TRBD1
J: TRBJ1-5

CDR3: CSASKQGGFSSNQPQHF
DNA: TGCAGTGCTAGTAAACAGGGGGGTTTTAGTAGCAATCAGCCCCAGCATTTT
size: few
V: TRBV20-1
D: TRBD1
J: TRBJ1-5

CDR3: CASSLIFEAGELFF
DNA: TGTGCCAGCAGCCTAATTTTCGAGGCCGGGGAGCTGTTTTTT
size: many
V: TRBV11-2
D: .
J: TRBJ2-2

CDR3: CASSPLQGEPNYGYTF
DNA: TGTGCCAGCTCACCACTGCAGGGAGAACCTAACTATGGCTACACCTTC
size: .
V: TRBV18
D: .
J: TRBJ1-2

CDR3: CSADGLGEYNEQFF
DNA: TGCAGTGCCGACGGCCTGGGGGAGTACAATGAGCAGTTCTTC
size: .
V: TRBV20-1
D: .
J: TRBJ2-1

CDR3: CASSLGPLRSNQPQHF
DNA: TGCGCCAGCAGCTTGGGACCACTAAGGAGCAATCAGCCCCAGCATTTT
size: few
V: TRBV5-1
D: .
J: TRBJ1-5

CDR3: CSVANDREQFF
DNA: TGCAGCGTGGCCAACGATCGTGAGCAGTTCTTC
size: .
V: TRBV29-1
D: .
J: TRBJ2-1

CDR3: CSASGAIGYTF
DNA: TGCAGTGCTAGTGGCGCTATTGGCTACACCTTC
size: .
V: TRBV20-1
D: .
J: TRBJ1-2

CDR3: CSRNGGSTDTQYF
DNA: TGCAGTCGGAACGGGGGGTCCACAGATACGCAGTATTTT
size: .
V: TRBV20-1
D: TRBD2
J: TRBJ2-3

CDR3: CASSERGYGYTF
DNA: TGTGCCAGCAGTGAACGGGGTTACGGCTACACCTTC
size: many
V: TRBV6-1
D: .
J: TRBJ1-2

CDR3: CASGQENYGYTF
DNA: TGCGCCAGCGGACAAGAGAACTATGGCTACACCTTC
size: .
V: TRBV4-1
D: .
J: TRBJ1-2

CDR3: CSARDTRDSSYNEQFF
DNA: TGCAGTGCTAGAGATACCAGGGATAGCTCCTACAATGAGCAGTTCTTC
size: few
V: TRBV20-1
D: .
J: TRBJ2-1

CDR3: CASSPASGETYEQYF
DNA: TGTGCCAGCAGCCCGGCTAGCGGGGAGACCTACGAGCAGTACTTC
size: .
V: TRBV5-6
D: TRBD2
J: TRBJ2-7

CDR3: CASRLEENYGYTF
DNA: TGTGCCAGCCGCCTGGAGGAGAACTATGGCTACACCTTC
size: many
V: TRBV12-3/TRBV12-4
D: .
J: TRBJ1-2

CDR3: CASSLATTGIYGYTF
DNA: TGCGCCAGCAGTTTGGCCACTACAGGGATCTATGGCTACACCTTC
size: few
V: TRBV5-1
D: .
J: TRBJ1-2

CDR3: CASSLDLRANTGERFF
DNA: TGTGCCAGCAGCTTAGACCTGAGGGCTAACACCGGGGAGCGGTTTTTT
size: .
V: TRBV7-2
D: .
J: TRBJ2-2

CDR3: CASSQGDSASYEQYF
DNA: TGCGCCAGCAGCCAAGGGGACAGTGCCTCCTACGAGCAGTACTTC
size: .
V: TRBV4-1
D: TRBD1
J: TRBJ2-7

CDR3: CASSLVPSYNEQFF
DNA: TGTGCCAGCAGCTTAGTCCCCTCCTACAATGAGCAGTTCTTC
size: few
V: TRBV7-2
D: .
J: TRBJ2-1

CDR3: CASSQVGTAQAFF
DNA: TGTGCCAGCAGCCAAGTGGGGACAGCCCAAGCTTTCTTT
size: .
V: TRBV4-2
D: TRBD1
J: TRBJ1-1

CDR3: CASSLEAGGRDTQYF
DNA: TGTGCCAGCAGCTTAGAAGCGGGGGGGCGGGATACGCAGTATTTT
size: .
V: TRBV7-3
D: TRBD2
J: TRBJ2-3

CDR3: CASSYSFNQPQHF
DNA: TGTGCCAGCAGTTACTCTTTCAATCAGCCCCAGCATTTT
size: .
V: TRBV6-5
D: .
J: TRBJ1-5

CDR3: CASSDLSGGSNEQFF
DNA: TGTGCCAGCAGTGATCTTAGTGGGGGATCGAATGAGCAGTTCTTC
size: few
V: TRBV6-4
D: .
J: TRBJ2-1

CDR3: CASSYSFSQPQHF
DNA: TGTGCCAGCAGTTACTCTTTCTCTCAGCCCCAGCATTTT
size: few
V: TRBV6-6
D: .
J: TRBJ1-5

CDR3: CAISPGTGSGNQPQHF
DNA: TGTGCCATCAGTCCCGGGACAGGGAGTGGCAATCAGCCCCAGCATTTT
size: .
V: TRBV10-3
D: TRBD1
J: TRBJ1-5

CDR3: CASSLGHDDNGQFF
DNA: TGTGCCAGCAGCTTAGGACATGATGATAATGGGCAGTTCTTC
size: few
V: TRBV7-8
D: .
J: TRBJ2-1

CDR3: CASSSTGQGIQETQYF
DNA: TGTGCCAGCAGCTCTACGGGACAGGGGATACAAGAGACCCAGTACTTC
size: .
V: TRBV7-8
D: TRBD1
J: TRBJ2-5

CDR3: CASSYPGLPTYEQYF
DNA: TGTGCCAGCAGTTACCCGGGACTACCTACCTACGAGCAGTACTTC
size: .
V: TRBV6-2/TRBV6-3
D: TRBD2
J: TRBJ2-7

CDR3: CASSTFSGANVLTF
DNA: TGTGCCAGCAGTACGTTCTCTGGGGCCAACGTCCTGACTTTC
size: .
V: TRBV12-3/TRBV12-4
D: .
J: TRBJ2-6

CDR3: CASNAAPTVETQYF
DNA: TGTGCCAGCAATGCTGCCCCCACGGTAGAGACCCAGTACTTC
size: few
V: TRBV11-2
D: .
J: TRBJ2-5

CDR3: CTSSSRRSTDTQYF
DNA: TGTACCAGCAGTTCCAGGAGATCCACAGATACGCAGTATTTT
size: .
V: TRBV12-3/TRBV12-4
D: .
J: TRBJ2-3

CDR3: CASSSPDRGSGANVLTF
DNA: TGTGCCAGCAGCTCCCCGGACAGGGGCTCTGGGGCCAACGTCCTGACTTTC
size: .
V: TRBV7-9
D: TRBD1
J: TRBJ2-6

CDR3: CASSQDRDPPKPGANVLTF
DNA: TGTGCCAGCAGCCAAGATCGGGACCCCCCGAAGCCTGGGGCCAACGTCCTGACTTTC
size: few
V: TRBV14
D: .
J: TRBJ2-6

CDR3: CASSSRTSGLTYEQYF
DNA: TGTGCCAGCAGCTCCAGGACTAGCGGGCTGACCTACGAGCAGTACTTC
size: .
V: TRBV7-9
D: TRBD2
J: TRBJ2-7

CDR3: CASRSGRASGANVLTF
DNA: TGTGCCAGCAGATCGGGCAGGGCCTCTGGGGCCAACGTCCTGACTTTC
size: few
V: TRBV2
D: .
J: TRBJ2-6

CDR3: CASSPSPGTTYDGWYEQYF
DNA: TGTGCCAGCAGCCCCTCACCCGGGACAACTTATGACGGATGGTACGAGCAGTACTTC
size: .
V: TRBV7-9
D: .
J: TRBJ2-7

CDR3: CAISGIGGGRTDTQYF
DNA: TGTGCCATCAGTGGAATAGGCGGGGGGCGAACAGATACGCAGTATTTT
size: .
V: TRBV10-3
D: TRBD2
J: TRBJ2-3